This T cell receptor beta chain came from a study of T cell changes during pregnancy in multiple sclerosis. Profiling relied on immunoSEQ multiplex PCR, and the TCRdb table lists in-frame clones only, not all of them. This table has fewer than 75,000 clones, approximately 89% appearing once. In germline, CDR1 is SEHNR, CDR2 FQNEAQ (reference sequence). V was trimmed by 3 bases and J by 8 bases, leaving 10 bases between them. The CDR3 extends over 12 amino acids. The TCR sequence derives from a female donor in good health, enrolled as a control in a pregnancy study. The sequencing used peripheral blood, collected after pregnancy. The V gene is TRBV7-9, the J gene TRBJ1-1; D is unclear. Written as DNA, the CDR3 is TGTGCCAGCAGCTTGGGCACATTCGAAGCTTTCTTT. This translates into CASSLGTFEAFF.